This TCR beta chain was documented in a study of naive and memory T cell subsets. General study results and limits: Especially in CD8 cells, naive repertoires contained a few larger clonotypes, possibly CD45RA-re-expressing memory cells. TCR abundance followed a power law differing between naive and memory subsets. Clonotypes here are unpaired alpha or beta chain sequences. No ground truth validated the naive and memory repertoire findings.

This clonotype was seen ten or more times. The antigen is not known. Overnight CMV lysate stimulation of fresh PBMCs defined donor CMV status by CD4+ IFNgamma. The beta constant-region primer was an equimolar mix of two oligonucleotides covering TRBC1 and TRBC2. The ligated cDNA underwent four PCR rounds using SP2 and nested alpha and beta constant-region primers. TCRdb redid the calling of the UMI-ligation and nested PCR reads with MiXCR, one entry per CDR3 protein. Of approximately 140,000 distinct CDR3 sequences listed, roughly 23% are singletons. The V gene lost 5 bases and the J gene lost 12 bases, with 17 bases spanning the gap. Germline CDR1 reads GTSNPN; CDR2 reads SVGIG (reference sequence). The CDR3 has 12 residues.

The chain links TRBV30 to TRBJ2-1; D ambiguous. This receptor was obtained from a human donor in good health. Sequencing input: naive CD4+ T cells from blood. In DNA, the CDR3 is TGTGCCTGGGCCGCTAAGGGCGCGTGGCAGTTCTTC. This encodes CAWAAKGAWQFF. Drawing the rest from reference TRBV30 and TRBJ2-1, the complete variable domain is SQTIHQWPATLVQPVGSPLSLECTVEGTSNPNLYWYRQAAGRGLQLLFYSVGIGQISSEVPQNLSASRPQDRQFILSSKKLLLSDSGFYLCAWAAKGAWQFFGPGTRLTVL.